This T cell receptor beta chain was sequenced during a study of T cell repertoires in cytomegalovirus infection (dated by TCRdb to about 2019). As for the study more broadly: The HLA type of each donor mattered for the analysis, because public TCR beta signatures pointed to carriage of CMV infection along with the matching HLA type. The full study reports these points: The ex vivo response was dominated by HLA-C-restricted CMV-specific TCR beta clonotypes, and the single most frequent clonotype in two of eight donors was supplied by these HLA-C-restricted clonotypes. In both this cohort and an independent roughly 350-donor cohort, the cumulative frequency of public TCR beta family members distinguished carriers of CMV infection plus the relevant HLA type.

The germline V gene yields LGHNA for CDR1 and YSLEER for CDR2. The CDR3, from cysteine to phenylalanine, totals 14 residues. Just CDR3 DNA is preserved here, 42 bases in frame from base 1. The V and J ends are trimmed by 3 bases and 1 base, leaving 8 bases between them. This clonotype was observed many times. This receptor's antigen is unknown. Qualities for individual bases were not recorded, and no much larger clone is one base off. Sequencing instrument: Illumina HiSeq 1500. In-frame beta chains were kept once TCRdb had trimmed the public reads at Q25 with fastp and called clones with MiXCR. Records with the same CDR3 protein are collapsed into one entry carrying the most frequent genes and DNA. Here the sample has about 400,000 distinct CDR3 sequences; less than 20% occur a single time. The top ten hold approximately 10% of the sample.

Here the chain combines TRBV4-3 and TRBJ2-3, with the D gene not confidently named. Sequencing input: PBMCs. This clonotype was sampled from a human donor in good health (CMV status not recorded). Some clones in this sample may be carry-over from other donors' samples. The sequence in DNA is TGCGCCAGCAGCCACGAACAGCGCACAGATACGCAGTATTTT. This encodes CASSHEQRTDTQYF.